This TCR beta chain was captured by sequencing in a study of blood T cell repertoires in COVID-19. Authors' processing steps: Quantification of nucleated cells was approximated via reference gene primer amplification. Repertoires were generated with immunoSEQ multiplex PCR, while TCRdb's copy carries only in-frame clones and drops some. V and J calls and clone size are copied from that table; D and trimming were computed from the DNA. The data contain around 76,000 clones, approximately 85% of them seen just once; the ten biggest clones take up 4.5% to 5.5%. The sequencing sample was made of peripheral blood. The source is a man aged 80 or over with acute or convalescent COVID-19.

For the CDR3, the DNA is TGTGCCAGCAGCCCCGCGGGGGGGATCGGGGAGCTGTTTTTT. Its translation is CASSPAGGIGELFF. The V gene is TRBV28, the J gene TRBJ2-2; 9 bases are a match to TRBD2. The germline V gene encodes CDR1 MDHEN and CDR2 SYDVKM. The CDR3 has 14 residues. J was trimmed by 7 bases and V by 6 bases; bases with no gene match: 6.